What follows describes a single T cell receptor beta chain. TCRdb re-analyzed the 5' RACE reads; it lists each CDR3 protein once, without DNA. The sample's table shows about 150,000 distinct CDR3 sequences. The CDR3 is made up of 15 amino acids. The V gene's germline CDR1 is SNHLY and CDR2 FYNNEI. The sample is drawn from a study of T cells expressing NK-cell markers. The sequenced sample consisted of blood T cells: a sorted CD56 or NKG2C T cell subset, CD4+ or CD8+ T cells, or bulk PBMC T cells (not recorded which). The chain is built from TRBV2 and TRBJ1-1; the D gene TCRdb calls, TRBD1, cannot be checked with no DNA. The source is a woman aged 45 to 65 in good health. CDR3 amino acids: CASSATQGLNTEAFF.